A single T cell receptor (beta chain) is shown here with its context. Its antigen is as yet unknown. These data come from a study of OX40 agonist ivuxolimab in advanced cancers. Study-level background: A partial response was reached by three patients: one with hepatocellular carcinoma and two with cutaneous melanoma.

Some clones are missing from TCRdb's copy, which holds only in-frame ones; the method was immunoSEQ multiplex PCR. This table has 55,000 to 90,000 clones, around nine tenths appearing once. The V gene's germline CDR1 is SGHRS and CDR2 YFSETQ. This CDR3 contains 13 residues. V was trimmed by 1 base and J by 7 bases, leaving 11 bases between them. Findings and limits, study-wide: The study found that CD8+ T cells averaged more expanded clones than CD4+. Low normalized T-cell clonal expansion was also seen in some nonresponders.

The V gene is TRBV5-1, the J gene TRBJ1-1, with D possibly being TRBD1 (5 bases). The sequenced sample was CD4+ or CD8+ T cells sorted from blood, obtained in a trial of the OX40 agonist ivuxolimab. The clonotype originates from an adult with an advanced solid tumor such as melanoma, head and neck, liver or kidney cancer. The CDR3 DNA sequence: TGCGCCAGCAGCTTGTCACAGGCTGGTGAAGCTTTCTTT. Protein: CASSLSQAGEAFF.